These 19 T cell receptor beta chains were all obtained from the same sample, sequenced in a study of T cell responses to AZD1222 COVID-19 vaccine. Generated by immunoSEQ multiplex PCR, the TCRdb table keeps only in-frame clones and is missing some. The sample lists fewer than 150,000 clones, approximately 86% occurring once. The sequencing here drew on peripheral blood, taken on day 0 of AZD1222 vaccination. Receptors were obtained from an adult in good health.

The CDR3, as DNA: TGTGCCAGCAGCCCTTCCACCAGGCGTAACACTGAAGCTTTCTTT. Protein product: CASSPSTRRNTEAFF. This chain connects TRBV7-9 to TRBJ1-1; no clear D. The V gene lost 5 bases and the J gene lost 2 bases, with 15 bases spanning the gap. Germline assignment: CDR1 SEHNR and CDR2 FQNEAQ (reference sequence). The CDR3 is 15 amino acids.

The V call is TRBV29-1, the J call TRBJ1-1, with TRBD1 matching 8 bases. This CDR3 is built from 13 residues. The junction had 1 base not matched to a gene; V was cut back by 3 bases and J by 1 base. Germline V lookup: CDR1 SQVTM, CDR2 ANQGSEA. The CDR3 loop is CSVEGQENTEAFF. The CDR3 region has the DNA TGCAGCGTTGAGGGACAGGAGAACACTGAAGCTTTCTTT.

This clone was seen only once. The chain joins TRBV29-1 to TRBJ2-1, with D possibly being TRBD1 (5 bases). Per the germline V gene, CDR1 is SQVTM and CDR2 is ANQGSEA. V dropped 5 bases and J dropped 0 bases, with 14 bases sitting between them. The CDR3 length is 15 residues. CDR3 bases: TGCAGCGTTACAACAGGATTGAGCTCCTACAATGAGCAGTTCTTC. Its translation: CSVTTGLSSYNEQFF.

This sequence joins TRBV5-6 and TRBJ2-2; weak D call: TRBD2 (6 bases). The CDR3 runs 14 residues. Germline V gene lookup returns CDR1 SGHDT and CDR2 YYEEEE. V was shortened by 4 bases and J by 4 bases, with 11 bases between the two germline ends. CDR3 residues: CASSAGGPTGELFF. CDR3 bases: TGTGCCAGCAGCGCCGGGGGTCCCACCGGGGAGCTGTTTTTT.

The genes are TRBV28 and TRBJ1-1; maybe TRBD1 (6 bases). The CDR3 is made up of 15 amino acids. In germline, CDR1 is MDHEN, CDR2 SYDVKM. V shed 7 bases and J shed 8 bases, with 23 bases lying between them. The CDR3 protein is CASTPSAQGQGEAFF. CDR3 sequence (DNA): TGTGCCAGCACCCCCTCCGCTCAGGGCCAGGGGGAAGCTTTCTTT.

This clone came up once. The chain recombines TRBV27 with TRBJ1-6; D unclear. The CDR3 loop spans 15 amino acids. Germline values: CDR1 MNHEY, CDR2 SMNVEV (reference sequence). Trimming stripped 3 bases from V and 9 bases from J, with 15 bases between. This CDR3 reads CASSFRRVHGSPLHF. The CDR3, as DNA: TGTGCCAGCAGTTTTAGAAGGGTACATGGTTCACCCCTCCACTTT.

This chain uses TRBV24-1 with TRBJ2-1; D uncertain. V dropped 0 bases and J dropped 3 bases, with 5 bases sitting between them. The CDR3 consists of 14 residues. Looked up from germline, CDR1 is KGHDR and CDR2 is SFDVKD. The DNA for the CDR3 is TGTGCCACCAGTGATTTGTTCGGCTACAATGAGCAGTTCTTC. Translating it yields CATSDLFGYNEQFF.

This clone was seen a single time. The CDR3 nucleotides read TGCGCCAGCAGCCACTCCTGGCCGAATCAGCCCCAGCATTTT. Protein sequence: CASSHSWPNQPQHF. The chain links TRBV4-1 to TRBJ1-5; D is uncertain. Trimming shortened V by 3 bases and J by 4 bases, and 10 bases separated the two germline ends. CDR1 and CDR2 from the germline V gene are MGHRA and YSYEKL. This CDR3 is built from 14 residues.

The J gene is TRBJ1-5, the V gene TRBV2; D may be TRBD1 (6 bases). The length of the CDR3 is 15 residues. Trimming removed 6 bases at V and 5 bases at J, with 17 bases between. Per the germline V gene, CDR1 is SNHLY and CDR2 is FYNNEI. The CDR3 DNA follows: TGTGCCAGCAGAGCCCACAGGGAGGGATATCAGCCCCAGCATTTT. Translation: CASRAHREGYQPQHF.

This sequence joins TRBV3-1 (or the pseudogene TRBV3-2) and TRBJ2-7; D remains ambiguous. The length of the CDR3 is 13 residues. Trimming pared 6 bases from V and 6 bases from J, leaving 15 bases between. Germline V CDR1 and CDR2: LGHDT, YNNKEL (reference sequence). The CDR3 coding sequence is TGTGCCAGCAGAAACCCGGCAGGTAGCGAGCAGTACTTC. Protein product: CASRNPAGSEQYF.

The chain recombines TRBV27 with TRBJ1-6; D not resolved. This CDR3 comprises 14 residues. The germline V and J ends were trimmed by 6 bases and 4 bases, with 10 bases remaining between them. Germline CDR1 is MNHEY and CDR2 is SMNVEV (reference sequence). The CDR3 DNA follows: TGTGCCAGCAGCATTACCTTATATAATTCACCCCTCCACTTT. Residues: CASSITLYNSPLHF.

The chain joins TRBV27 to TRBJ1-3; the D gene is possibly TRBD1 (5 bases). CDR3 size: 14 residues. Germline values: CDR1 MNHEY, CDR2 SMNVEV (reference sequence). V was cut by 5 bases and J by 5 bases, with 13 bases left in between. The CDR3 reads CASSKQGLRNTIYF. As DNA, the CDR3 is TGTGCCAGCAGTAAGCAGGGACTAAGAAACACCATATATTTT.

The genes are TRBV2 and TRBJ1-1; 9 bases agree with TRBD1. V gave up 6 bases and J gave up 1 base; unmatched junction bases: 12. The germline V gene encodes CDR1 SNHLY and CDR2 FYNNEI. The length of the CDR3 is 17 residues. The CDR3 DNA sequence: TGTGCCAGCAGGGTCACGAAACGGACAGGGGCGAACACTGAAGCTTTCTTT. This encodes CASRVTKRTGANTEAFF.

This clone was observed once. The rearrangement joins TRBV19 to TRBJ1-4; D is unclear. From germline, CDR1 is LNHDA and CDR2 SQIVND (reference sequence). This CDR3 is built from 11 residues. Deletions cut 10 bases from V and 8 bases from J, with 11 bases between. DNA of the CDR3: TGTGCCACCTCATTGGGGGAAAAACTGTTTTTT. This gives the protein CATSLGEKLFF. The full variable domain, with the rest looked up from reference TRBV19 and TRBJ1-4, is DGGITQSPKYLFRKEGQNVTLSCEQNLNHDAMYWYRQDPGQGLRLIYYSQIVNDFQKGDIAEGYSVSREKKESFPLTVTSAQKNPTAFYLCATSLGEKLFFGSGTQLSVL.

The chain employs TRBV18 and TRBJ1-6; D uncertain. Germline V gene sequence: CDR1 KGHSH, CDR2 LQKENI. Trimming cost V 0 bases and J 7 bases, with 13 bases left between them. This CDR3 spans 16 amino acids. The CDR3: CASSPPSTQTNSPLHF. CDR3 DNA sequence: TGTGCCAGCTCACCACCGTCTACACAGACCAATTCACCCCTCCACTTT.

V is TRBV11-2 and J is TRBJ1-4; D not resolved. The CDR3 is 14 amino acids. Trimming left V 5 bases short and J 6 bases short, with 13 bases between. Germline lookup yields CDR1 SGHAT and CDR2 FQNNGV. CDR3 coding DNA: TGTGCCAGCAGCCTGCTGAGGGCGCATGAAAAACTGTTTTTT. This codes for CASSLLRAHEKLFF.

The CDR3 sequence is CASSGLAGNEQYF. CDR3 bases: TGTGCCAGCAGTGGACTAGCGGGGAACGAGCAGTACTTC. The gene calls are TRBV2 and TRBJ2-7; 11 nucleotides agree with TRBD2. The CDR3 has 13 amino acids. CDR1 and CDR2 from the germline V gene are SNHLY and FYNNEI. V was pared by 4 bases and J by 5 bases, with 1 base of the junction left unmatched.

This clone was observed a handful of times. The chain has TRBV6-9 and TRBJ2-2; D unresolved. CDR1 and CDR2 (germline): MNHGY, SVAAGI. This CDR3 has 17 residues. V was pared by 5 bases and J by 0 bases, with 16 bases between. The CDR3 coding sequence is TGTGCCAGCAGTCCGCCTTTGTGGCAGGCGAACACCGGGGAGCTGTTTTTT. Protein sequence: CASSPPLWQANTGELFF.

This chain uses TRBV7-9 with TRBJ2-7; possibly TRBD1 for D (6 bases). V was cut by 5 bases and J by 2 bases, with 10 bases left in between. Germline CDR1 reads SEHNR; CDR2 reads FQNEAQ (reference sequence). This CDR3 comprises 13 residues. CDR3 in DNA: TGTGCCAGCAGCACTAGGACAGCCTACGAGCAGTACTTC. This sequence encodes CASSTRTAYEQYF.